A single sample gave rise to the 23 T cell receptor beta chains below, sequenced in a study of PD-1 blockade in mismatch repair-deficient tumors. Method: immunoSEQ multiplex PCR; TCRdb's copy keeps in-frame clones and lacks some. The sample records 56,000 or so clones, roughly 80% being singletons. The material was peripheral blood, obtained approximately 20 weeks after starting pembrolizumab. The receptor source for this set is an adult with mismatch repair-deficient cancer.

This chain connects TRBV5-4 to TRBJ2-3; D could derive from TRBD1 or TRBD2 (5 bases each). The V end lost 10 bases, the J end lost 2 bases, and 11 bases lay between the germline ends. The CDR3 covers 12 residues. Germline-derived CDR1 and CDR2 are SGHNT and YYREEE (reference sequence). DNA of the CDR3: TGTGCCGGGGGAACCTACACAGATACGCAGTATTTT. It translates to CAGGTYTDTQYF. The whole variable domain, remainder taken from reference TRBV5-4 and TRBJ2-3, is ETGVTQSPTHLIKTRGQQVTLRCSSQSGHNTVSWYQQALGQGPQFIFQYYREEENGRGNFPPRFSGLQFPNYSSELNVNALELDDSALYLCAGGTYTDTQYFGPGTRLTVL.

The rearrangement joins TRBV30 to TRBJ2-5; D not resolved. Germline lookup yields CDR1 GTSNPN and CDR2 SVGIG (reference sequence). The CDR3 runs 12 residues. Trimming took off 3 bases at V and 0 bases at J, with 5 bases between the two ends. The CDR3 DNA reads TGTGCCTGGAGAGACAACCAAGAGACCCAGTACTTC. Protein sequence: CAWRDNQETQYF.

V is TRBV19 and J is TRBJ1-2, with TRBD1 matching over 7 bases. The CDR3 spans 17 residues. After removal of 0 bases from V and 7 bases from J, the junction contained 14 bases not matched to a gene. Germline lookup yields CDR1 LNHDA and CDR2 SQIVND (reference sequence). CDR3 coding DNA: TGTGCCAGTAGTATAGATGGCAGCACAGGGGAAAGATTTGGCTACACCTTC. Amino acid sequence: CASSIDGSTGERFGYTF.

In the case of this clone: One junction end does not reproduce the germline sequence, and a read error may be involved. The chain employs TRBV7-7 and TRBJ2-5; D is perhaps TRBD1 or TRBD2 (5 bases each). CDR3 length: 14 amino acids. The germline CDR1 and CDR2 sequences are SSHAT and FNYEAQ (reference sequence). The CDR3, as DNA: TGTGCTAGCAGCTTAGACGGGACCCAAGAGACCCAGTACTTC. This codes for CASSLDGTQETQYF.

This chain uses TRBV11-2 with TRBJ2-1; TRBD2 matches at 11 bases. This CDR3 is built from 17 residues. Germline V CDR1 and CDR2: SGHAT, FQNNGV. Trimming cost V 1 base and J 4 bases; bases outside gene matches: 6. As DNA, the CDR3 is TGTGCCAGCAGCTTAGGACTAGCGGGATTTTTTTACAATGAGCAGTTCTTC. Residues: CASSLGLAGFFYNEQFF.

CDR3 sequence reads: CASSKPLRGKSTDTQYF. CDR3 DNA sequence: TGCGCCAGCAGTAAACCGCTCAGGGGGAAGAGCACAGATACGCAGTATTTT. The chain combines TRBV23-1 with TRBJ2-3, with 7 bases identical to TRBD1. TRBV23-1 carries the ORF label, with uncertain function. The junction had 11 bases not matched to a gene; V was cut back by 5 bases and J by 0 bases. The CDR3 contains 17 residues.

The rearrangement joins TRBV6-6 to TRBJ2-7, with D uncertain. Germline-derived CDR1 and CDR2 are MNHNY and SVGAGI (reference sequence). This CDR3 has 11 amino acids. V was trimmed by 6 bases and J by 7 bases, leaving 10 bases between them. CDR3 protein: CASSAMREQYF. The CDR3 DNA sequence: TGTGCCAGCAGCGCCATGAGGGAGCAGTACTTC.

Concerning this clone: Germline and junction disagree at one end, which may indicate a read error. The V call is TRBV10-3, the J call TRBJ1-2; TRBD1 aligns across 8 bases. There are 12 residues in the CDR3. CDR1 is ENHRY and CDR2 is SYGVKD in the germline V gene. CDR3: CAIGDRGYGYTF. In DNA, the CDR3 is TGTGCCATCGGTGACAGGGGCTATGGCTACACCTTC.

A remark on this clone: Mismatch with germline at one junction end may stem from a read error. The V gene is TRBV7-7, the J gene TRBJ1-1; D unclear. CDR1 and CDR2 from the germline V gene are SSHAT and FNYEAQ (reference sequence). This CDR3 is built from 13 residues. CDR3 protein: CASSLEANTEAFF. CDR3 DNA: TGTGCTAGCAGCTTAGAGGCGAACACTGAAGCTTTCTTT. Complete variable domain (other parts from reference TRBV7-7 and TRBJ1-1): GAGVSQSPRYKVTKRGQDVTLRCDPISSHATLYWYQQALGQGPEFLTYFNYEAQPDKSGLPSDRFSAERPEGSISTLTIQRTEQRDSAMYRCASSLEANTEAFFGQGTRLTVV.

This clone occurred once. The rearrangement uses TRBV5-6 and TRBJ2-7, with unresolved D. CDR1 is SGHDT, CDR2 YYEEEE, per germline. V was clipped by 4 bases and J by 3 bases, with 17 bases between them. The CDR3 has 15 amino acids. CDR3 nucleotides: TGTGCCAGCAGCCTTGTGTCCGGCAAGCTCTACGAGCAGTACTTC. This codes for CASSLVSGKLYEQYF.

The gene calls are TRBV7-6 and TRBJ2-5, with 9 bases that match TRBD1. This CDR3 region has 16 residues. V shed 2 bases, J shed 4 bases, and the junction held 8 bases outside the gene matches. In germline, CDR1 is SGHVS, CDR2 FNYEAQ. Here the CDR3 DNA reads TGTGCCAGCAGCTTAAAGGGGACAGGGAAGGGAGAGACCCAGTACTTC. Its translation is CASSLKGTGKGETQYF.

In the case of this clone: One junction end does not reproduce the germline sequence, and a read error may be involved. V usage is TRBV7-7 and J usage is TRBJ2-2; 12 nucleotides line up with TRBD1. This CDR3 comprises 15 residues. Germline assignment: CDR1 SSHAT and CDR2 FNYEAQ (reference sequence). DNA for the CDR3: TGTGCTAGCAGCTTGGGACAGGGGGCCTTCGGGGAGCTGTTTTTT. Its protein is CASSLGQGAFGELFF.

This clone was seen once. The chain combines TRBV7-9 with TRBJ2-1; TRBD1 matches 7 bases. The V segment lost 5 bases and the J segment 5 bases; nucleotides outside the gene matches: 12. The CDR3 is 16 amino acids. Germline lookup yields CDR1 SEHNR and CDR2 FQNEAQ (reference sequence). The CDR3 protein is CASSRVTGVVNNEQFF. Written as DNA, the CDR3 is TGTGCCAGCAGCCGCGTCACAGGGGTGGTCAACAATGAGCAGTTCTTC.

A word on this clone: The junction shows a germline mismatch at one end, possibly a read error. The CDR3: CASSPGQGPTGELFF. The CDR3 DNA sequence: TGTGCTAGCAGCCCAGGACAGGGCCCCACCGGGGAGCTGTTTTTT. The chain combines TRBV7-7 with TRBJ2-2; 8 bases match TRBD1. The germline V gene encodes CDR1 SSHAT and CDR2 FNYEAQ (reference sequence). This CDR3 is 15 amino acids long.

The CDR3 DNA reads TGTGCCAGCTGGGGAAGTGGGACAGGCGATACGCAGTATTTT. Translated: CASWGSGTGDTQYF. This chain joins TRBV11-2 and TRBJ2-3, with TRBD1 identical over 8 bases. Losses at the gene ends were 8 bases for V and 6 bases for J; bases not matched to a gene: 10. This CDR3 has 14 amino acids. Germline lookup yields CDR1 SGHAT and CDR2 FQNNGV.

Comments on this clone: Compared with germline, one end of the junction differs, possibly owing to a read error. The chain recombines TRBV11-3 with TRBJ1-1; 7 nucleotides match TRBD1. Germline-derived CDR1 and CDR2 are SGHNT and YENEEA. The CDR3 totals 11 residues. As DNA, the CDR3 is TGTGCCAGCAGGGGTAGACAGGGACCCGTTTTT. Its translation: CASRGRQGPVF.

This rearrangement joins TRBV11-3 to TRBJ2-3; D may correspond to TRBD1 or TRBD2 (5 bases each). CDR3 size: 16 residues. The V and J ends lost 3 bases and 2 bases respectively, with 15 bases between them. Germline values: CDR1 SGHNT, CDR2 YENEEA. CDR3 coding DNA: TGTGCCAGCAGCTTGGAAGGCACGGGGCCCACAGATACGCAGTATTTT. Protein product: CASSLEGTGPTDTQYF.

This clone was counted only a few times. The chain carries TRBV4-2 and TRBJ1-5, with 8 bases lining up with TRBD1. CDR3 length equals 16 residues. The junction had 12 bases not matched to a gene; V was cut back by 2 bases and J by 9 bases. Germline CDR1 LGHNA, CDR2 YNFKEQ. The CDR3 nucleotides read TGTGCCAGCAGCCAATCAGGGGGCGCGGGGCATTTGCCCCAGCATTTT. Amino acid sequence: CASSQSGGAGHLPQHF.

The J gene is TRBJ2-2, the V gene TRBV27, with TRBD2 matching over 11 bases. Trimming at V came to 8 bases and at J to 4 bases, leaving 3 bases not matched to a gene. This CDR3 comprises 14 residues. Germline CDR1 MNHEY, CDR2 SMNVEV (reference sequence). For the CDR3, the DNA is TGTGCCAGCGCCCTAGCGGGAGGCACCGGGGAGCTGTTTTTT. Its protein product is CASALAGGTGELFF.

The J gene is TRBJ2-1, the V gene TRBV6-4; D gene ambiguous. The V and J ends lost 3 bases and 2 bases respectively, with 5 bases between them. Germline assignment: CDR1 MRHNA and CDR2 SNTAGT. The CDR3 consists of 13 residues. The CDR3 DNA reads as TGTGCCAGCAGTGAACTACCCTACAATGAGCAGTTCTTC. Protein: CASSELPYNEQFF.

This clone was counted between two and nine times. V usage is TRBV27 and J usage is TRBJ2-7; TRBD2 aligns across 8 bases. V dropped 5 bases and J dropped 3; count of bases not matched to a gene: 9. CDR3 size: 15 residues. Germline-derived CDR1 and CDR2 are MNHEY and SMNVEV (reference sequence). The CDR3 here is CASSLRAGANYEQYF. The CDR3, as DNA: TGTGCCAGCAGTCTGCGAGCGGGAGCAAACTACGAGCAGTACTTC.

The gene calls are TRBV29-1 and TRBJ1-1, with D perhaps matching TRBD1 (6 bases). The CDR3 extends over 12 amino acids. The V end was cut by 6 bases, the J end by 5 bases, with 13 bases between. Looked up from germline, CDR1 is SQVTM and CDR2 is ANQGSEA. The CDR3: CSVGGGRTEAFF. For the CDR3, the DNA is TGCAGCGTGGGTGGGGGGCGAACTGAAGCTTTCTTT.

This chain connects TRBV10-3 to TRBJ2-7; 8 bases line up with TRBD2. Germline CDR1 and CDR2: ENHRY and SYGVKD. Germline trimming cut 7 bases from V and 3 bases from J; bases unmatched to any gene: 2. The CDR3 totals 12 residues. The CDR3 protein is CAIKAGGYEQYF. CDR3 DNA: TGTGCCATCAAGGCGGGAGGCTACGAGCAGTACTTC.